This entry describes one T cell receptor beta chain. What it recognizes is unknown. This specimen belongs to a study of graft-versus-host responses after intestinal transplantation. Findings and limits, study-wide: Ileal or blood samples showed some GvH clones first, and such clones were also found in recipient marrow.

Sequencing used immunoSEQ multiplex PCR; TCRdb keeps in-frame clones, though not all of them. This table has around 120,000 clones, 80% to 95% appearing once. Germline V gene data show CDR1 as WNHNN and CDR2 as SYGVQD (reference sequence). The CDR3 is made up of 13 amino acids. V was shortened by 8 bases and J by 6 bases, with 15 bases between the two germline ends. Sequencing used unstimulated CD4+ T cells sorted from spleen or lymph node cells, obtained before intestinal transplant. The gene calls are TRBV10-1 and TRBJ2-3; maybe TRBD1 (5 bases). The clonotype originates from a human donor who received an intestinal transplant. The CDR3 DNA sequence: TGCGCCAGCGGCCCCCAGGGTGGGGATACGCAGTATTTT. It specifies CASGPQGGDTQYF.